A single sample is the source of the 10 T cell receptor beta chains below, sequenced in a study of shared clonotypes between healthy human individuals. Produced via immunoSEQ multiplex PCR; TCRdb's table is partial and in-frame only. The sample has 850,000 to 1,200,000 clones; about 77% are singletons. Material for sequencing was memory CD4+ T cells sorted from blood. Subset defined: CD45RA-negative fraction. These receptors all stem from a man aged 18 to 29 in good health.

V is TRBV28 and J is TRBJ2-7; TRBD2 aligns across 11 bases. The J segment lost 2 bases and the V segment lost 6 bases, leaving 15 bases of the junction unmatched. The germline CDR1 and CDR2 sequences are MDHEN and SYDVKM. The CDR3 length is 18 residues. The CDR3 bases are TGTGCCAGCAGCCAACAGAGGACTAGCGGGCACTTGGCCTACGAGCAGTACTTC. Protein sequence: CASSQQRTSGHLAYEQYF. Full variable domain (missing parts from reference TRBV28 and TRBJ2-7): DVKVTQSSRYLVKRTGEKVFLECVQDMDHENMFWYRQDPGLGLRLIYFSYDVKMKEKGDIPEGYSVSREKKERFSLILESASTNQTSMYLCASSQQRTSGHLAYEQYFGPGTRLTVT.

This clone has just a few counts. V is TRBV7-8 and J is TRBJ1-2; 8 nucleotides line up with TRBD1. The CDR3 is made up of 14 amino acids. Germline values: CDR1 SGHVS, CDR2 FQNEAQ. Trimming at V came to 5 bases and at J to 4 bases, leaving 6 bases not matched to a gene. The CDR3 bases are TGTGCCAGCAGCCCCGGACAGGGCGGCTATGGCTACACCTTC. Its translation is CASSPGQGGYGYTF. The full variable domain, in which reference TRBV7-8 and TRBJ1-2 provide the parts outside the CDR3, is GAGVSQSPRYKVAKRGQDVALRCDPISGHVSLFWYQQALGQGPEFLTYFQNEAQLDKSGLPSDRFFAERPEGSVSTLKIQRTQQEDSAVYLCASSPGQGGYGYTFGSGTRLTVV.

This chain uses TRBV6-6 with TRBJ2-1; possible D gene TRBD2, 5 bases. Trimming removed 7 bases from V and 1 base from J, with 8 bases in between. Germline CDR1 is MNHNY and CDR2 is SVGAGI (reference sequence). The CDR3 is 13 amino acids. DNA of the CDR3: TGTGCCAGCACACCGGGGTCCTACAATGAGCAGTTCTTC. Translated, it gives CASTPGSYNEQFF.

This clone was detected once. The V and J genes are TRBV6-1 and TRBJ1-2, with D perhaps matching TRBD1 (5 bases). This CDR3 spans 13 amino acids. Between the trimmed V and J ends, which lost 2 bases and 5 bases, there was a span of 9 bases. Germline V gene data show CDR1 as MNHNS and CDR2 as SASEGT. DNA for the CDR3: TGTGCCAGCAGTGAATGGGGCGGATATGGCTACACCTTC. Amino acid sequence: CASSEWGGYGYTF.

This rearrangement joins TRBV7-2 to TRBJ1-1; no clear D. V was trimmed by 2 bases and J by 11 bases, leaving 12 bases between them. The CDR3 is made up of 12 amino acids. The germline gives CDR1 SGHTA, CDR2 FQGNSA. CDR3 region: CASSLSSLAAFF. Written as DNA, the CDR3 is TGTGCCAGCAGCTTAAGTTCCCTAGCGGCTTTCTTT.

The V gene is TRBV27, the J gene TRBJ1-6; D unclear. CDR1 and CDR2 from the germline V gene are MNHEY and SMNVEV (reference sequence). V lost 3 bases and J lost 3, with 15 bases in between. The CDR3 sequence is 17 residues long. In DNA form, the CDR3 reads TGTGCCAGCAGTTTGTTCCCCCCCAAGGGCTATAATTCACCCCTCCACTTT. It specifies CASSLFPPKGYNSPLHF.

The chain carries TRBV15 and TRBJ2-2; unclear D gene. The ends were cut back, 1 base at V and 6 bases at J, with 6 bases in the middle. CDR3 length equals 13 residues. From germline, CDR1 is LNHNV and CDR2 YYDKDF (reference sequence). CDR3 in amino acids: CATSRGVAGELFF. The DNA for the CDR3 is TGTGCCACCAGCAGAGGGGTGGCCGGGGAGCTGTTTTTT.

This rearrangement joins TRBV10-3 to TRBJ2-2; TRBD2 is a possible D gene (5 bases). The CDR3 extends over 15 amino acids. Trimming took 11 bases from V and 5 from J, leaving 21 bases between them. Per the germline V gene, CDR1 is ENHRY and CDR2 is SYGVKD. CDR3 coding DNA: TGTGCCGCCATGGGGAGTTTAAGGTCGACCGGGGAGCTGTTTTTT. It codes for CAAMGSLRSTGELFF.

This clone was seen a single time. J is TRBJ1-2 and V is TRBV2; D unclear. Germline CDR1 and CDR2: SNHLY and FYNNEI. CDR3 length equals 13 residues. The V gene lost 7 bases and the J gene lost 0 bases, with 9 bases spanning the gap. The CDR3 DNA is TGTGCCAGCATGGTTTCGGCTAACTATGGCTACACCTTC. Residues: CASMVSANYGYTF. Full variable domain (remainder filled in from reference TRBV2 and TRBJ1-2): EPEVTQTPSHQVTQMGQEVILRCVPISNHLYFYWYRQILGQKVEFLVSFYNNEISEKSEIFDDQFSVERPDGSNFTLKIRSTKLEDSAMYFCASMVSANYGYTFGSGTRLTVV.

The chain is built from TRBV7-3 and TRBJ1-5; D not certain. The CDR3 is 16 amino acids. Germline V CDR1 and CDR2: SGHTA, FQGTGA. The V and J ends lost 5 bases and 6 bases respectively, with 20 bases between them. The CDR3 region has the DNA TGTGCCAGCAGCCCACCCCAGGTGGATGAGGGTCAGCCCCAGCATTTT. Protein sequence: CASSPPQVDEGQPQHF.